This T cell receptor beta chain emerged from a study of blood T cell repertoires in COVID-19. Study in general: Samples representing acute and convalescent COVID-19 were sourced from the United States, Italy and Spain.

Per the germline V gene, CDR1 is SGHRS and CDR2 is YFSETQ. Unmatched junction bases numbered 10, after V lost 0 bases and J lost 10 bases. CDR3 length: 15 amino acids. This clone has a single count. Authors' methods: Amplifying reference gene primers gave estimates of nucleated cell counts. Some clones are missing from TCRdb's copy, which holds only in-frame ones; the method was immunoSEQ multiplex PCR. The D gene and trimming were derived from the DNA, and the V and J assignments and clone size from that table. The table includes under 200,000 clones, more than 75% detected once. Adults between about 18 and 89 years of age took part from about 24 US areas. Resolution of symptoms, clearance, or two negative PCRs was present in recovered Cohort 3 donors.

Sequencing was carried out using PBMCs or T cells enriched from blood (not recorded which). The sequence derives from a woman aged 50 to 65 who had recovered from COVID-19. V and J are TRBV5-1 and TRBJ2-1, with 7 bases identical to TRBD2. The CDR3 nucleotides read TGCGCCAGCAGCTTGGTAAGCGGGGCCTCTAGGGAGCAGTTCTTC. This sequence encodes CASSLVSGASREQFF.